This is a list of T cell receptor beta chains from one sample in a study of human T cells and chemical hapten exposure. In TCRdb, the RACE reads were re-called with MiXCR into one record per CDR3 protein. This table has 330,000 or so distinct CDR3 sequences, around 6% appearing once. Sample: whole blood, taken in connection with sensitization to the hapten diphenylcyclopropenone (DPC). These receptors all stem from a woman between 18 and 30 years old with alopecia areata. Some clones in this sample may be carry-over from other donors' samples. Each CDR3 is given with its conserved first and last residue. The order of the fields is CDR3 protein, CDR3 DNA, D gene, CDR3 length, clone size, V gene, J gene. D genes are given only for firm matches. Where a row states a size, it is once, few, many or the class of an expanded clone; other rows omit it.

CASSHTVTDTQYF	TGTGCCAGCAGCCACACAGTCACAGATACGCAGTATTTT	-	13	many	TRBV7-6	TRBJ2-3
CASSLTSGAYNEQFF	TGTGCCAGCAGCCTCACTAGCGGGGCCTACAATGAGCAGTTCTTC	-	15	many	TRBV21-1	TRBJ2-1
CASSLRRGRAYEQYF	TGTGCCAGCAGTTTAAGGAGGGGTCGTGCCTACGAGCAGTACTTC	-	15	many	TRBV28	TRBJ2-7
CASSQEMGSGEQYF	TGTGCCAGCAGCCAAGAGATGGGTAGTGGCGAGCAGTACTTC	-	14	-	TRBV3-1	TRBJ2-7
CASSLDSAGELFF	TGCGCCAGCAGCTTGGATTCCGCCGGGGAGCTGTTTTTT	-	13	many	TRBV5-1	TRBJ2-2
CSARDSRSTDTQYF	TGCAGTGCTCGGGACTCCCGAAGCACAGATACGCAGTATTTT	-	14	few	TRBV20-1	TRBJ2-3
CASSLGRGTGGYTF	TGTGCCAGCAGCTTAGGTCGCGGGACCGGCGGCTACACCTTC	-	14	-	TRBV11-2	TRBJ1-2
CASSGGSGVPSYNEQFF	TGTGCCAGCAGCGGGGGGTCAGGGGTCCCCTCCTACAATGAGCAGTTCTTC	-	17	few	TRBV7-9	TRBJ2-1
CSARDPNTVDTQYF	TGCAGTGCTAGAGATCCGAACACAGTCGATACGCAGTATTTT	-	14	few	TRBV20-1	TRBJ2-3
CASSLWVAASTDTQYF	TGTGCCAGCAGTTTATGGGTAGCGGCTAGCACAGATACGCAGTATTTT	-	16	many	TRBV27	TRBJ2-3
CASSPFLDRNQPQHF	TGTGCCAGCAGTCCATTTCTAGACCGCAATCAGCCCCAGCATTTT	-	15	many	TRBV6-5	TRBJ1-5
CASSLDPGRGVETQYF	TGTGCTAGCAGCTTAGATCCGGGCAGGGGAGTTGAGACCCAGTACTTC	-	16	-	TRBV7-7	TRBJ2-5
CASRGLAGADTQYF	TGTGCCAGCAGAGGTCTAGCAGGTGCAGATACGCAGTATTTT	-	14	-	TRBV3-1	TRBJ2-3
CSVEGGGTHDYGYTF	TGCAGCGTTGAAGGGGGGGGCACCCATGACTATGGCTACACCTTC	-	15	many	TRBV29-1	TRBJ1-2
CASSLGTGTNSPLHF	TGTGCCAGCAGCCTGGGGACAGGGACTAATTCACCCCTCCACTTT	TRBD1	15	-	TRBV12-3/TRBV12-4	TRBJ1-6
CASSNANVLTF	TGTGCCAGCAGCAACGCCAACGTCCTGACTTTC	-	11	few	TRBV2	TRBJ2-6
CASSSLTGGTGELFF	TGTGCCAGCAGCAGTCTCACAGGGGGGACCGGGGAGCTGTTTTTT	TRBD1	15	many	TRBV7-2	TRBJ2-2